The rows below give T cell receptor beta chains drawn from one sample of a study of T cells in Graves' hyperthyroidism and ophthalmopathy. Via MiXCR, TCRdb re-called the multiplex PCR reads, giving one row per CDR3 protein. The sample shows 350,000 or so distinct CDR3 sequences, less than 20% of them seen only once. Sequencing was performed on blood. Every receptor here comes from a woman aged 40 to 55 with Graves' ophthalmopathy. The conserved cysteine and the conserved F or W are not part of the CDR3 here.

v_call	cdr3_aa
TRBV28	ASTAGTEAF
TRBV6-5	ASSSRRGDTEAF
TRBV12-3/TRBV12-4	ASSDHTRNYGYT
TRBV27	ASSPGRYYGYT
TRBV15	ATSRDRGGGNQPQH
TRBV12-3/TRBV12-4	ASSLGNRAMGQPQH
TRBV28	ASSPPRWGGASNYGYT
TRBV12-3/TRBV12-4	ASSIGTGQETQY
TRBV20-1	SARDRETSGSTDTQY
TRBV30	AWNLGLAYEQY
TRBV19	ASSIGGMNTGELF
TRBV2	ASSEGPERQDYT
TRBV29-1	SVGTKTTGVGYT
TRBV28	ASSHDRAGNTIY
TRBV20-1	SAMDIVSNQPQH
TRBV7-3	ASRATVFNEQY
TRBV28	ASSLAQGQETQY
TRBV7-8	ASSFWVQETQY
TRBV7-9	ASSLNRPNQPQH
TRBV27	ASRGVNYGYT
TRBV4-1	ASSHRDRGSGGYT
TRBV19	ASSITSSSGANVLT
TRBV20-1	SAESAGFGQPQH
TRBV6-2/TRBV6-3	ASSRPGFYEQY
TRBV6-5	ASSYGGNGAETQY
TRBV28	ASNFPGGGHEQY
TRBV27	ASISPLNTEAF
TRBV5-1	ASSLTGEAF
TRBV27	ASSLRSGLAPYEQY
TRBV12-3/TRBV12-4	ASSFGDRGKRATQY
TRBV6-1	ASSKPGYSNQPQH
TRBV6-1	ASTPTPGLPYEQY
TRBV7-3	ASSSGTSGRGQETQY
TRBV6-1	ASSDSLNQPQH
TRBV6-5	ASSYSPSGSVHGQY
TRBV12-3/TRBV12-4	ASSEWNTGQETQY
TRBV30	AWEPGAGVSNQPQH
TRBV6-1	ASMLVRSEAF
TRBV9	ASSLGLAPYEQY